The 7 T cell receptor beta chains in this list originate from one sample, sequenced in a study of response to subunit inactivated influenza vaccine. TCRdb called the RT-PCR reads again in MiXCR, with one record for every CDR3 protein. This sample yields hundreds of thousands of distinct CDR3 sequences, of which about 11% are seen a single time; more than 8.5% belongs to the top ten. Sequencing was performed on PBMCs from blood, taken on the day of vaccination. The origin of the receptors is a man aged 45-65 years who received an inactivated influenza vaccine.

There are a few counts of this clonotype. The J gene is TRBJ1-2, the V gene TRBV12-3 or TRBV12-4; D may be TRBD1 (6 bases). V lost 4 bases and J 4 bases, leaving 13 bases between the germline ends. The CDR3 sequence is 14 residues long. The CDR3 loop is CASSSNTGSYGYTF. Written as DNA, the CDR3 is TGTGCCAGCAGTTCCAATACAGGGTCCTATGGCTACACCTTC.

This clonotype was counted between two and nine times. The chain uses TRBV27 and TRBJ2-1; weak D call: TRBD2 (6 bases). V was trimmed by 5 bases and J by 6 bases, leaving 14 bases between them. CDR1 MNHEY and CDR2 SMNVEV come from the germline V gene (reference sequence). The CDR3 is 14 residues long. This chain's CDR3 is CASSLEGQSNEQFF. CDR3 bases: TGTGCCAGCAGTCTGGAGGGCCAAAGCAATGAGCAGTTCTTC.

This clonotype was recorded at least ten times. The chain has TRBV12-3 or TRBV12-4 and TRBJ2-2, with TRBD2 matching over 7 bases. The CDR3 spans 15 residues. V dropped 1 base and J dropped 6; count of bases not matched to a gene: 5. The CDR3 is CASSLVGGPPGELFF. CDR3 bases: TGTGCCAGCAGTTTAGTGGGAGGGCCGCCCGGGGAGCTGTTTTTT.

This clonotype was seen only a few times. This chain joins TRBV5-1 and TRBJ2-5; 7 nucleotides agree with TRBD2. This CDR3 region has 14 residues. Germline V gives CDR1 SGHRS, CDR2 YFSETQ. The junction had 4 bases not matched to a gene; V was cut back by 5 bases and J by 0 bases. The DNA of the CDR3 is TGCGCCAGCAGTATCGGGGGGTACCAAGAGACCCAGTACTTC. Amino acid sequence: CASSIGGYQETQYF.

This clonotype was observed a handful of times. J is TRBJ2-7 and V is TRBV20-1; 7 bases line up with TRBD1. Germline loops: CDR1 DFQATT, CDR2 SNEGSKA (reference sequence). J gave up 4 bases and V 4 bases, and 7 bases lay outside the gene matches. The CDR3 is 13 amino acids. The CDR3 bases are TGCAGTGCTACGGACAGGCCTGTTTACGAGCAGTACTTC. Residues: CSATDRPVYEQYF.

This clonotype was detected many times. This rearrangement joins TRBV20-1 to TRBJ2-7; D is undetermined. Germline V lookup: CDR1 DFQATT, CDR2 SNEGSKA (reference sequence). This CDR3 contains 14 residues. The V end was cut by 5 bases, the J end by 2 bases, with 16 bases between. The CDR3 nucleotides are TGCAGTGCTCCCCAGACCGGTTCCCCCTACGAGCAGTACTTC. It translates to CSAPQTGSPYEQYF.

The chain combines TRBV20-1 with TRBJ2-1, with 8 positions matching TRBD1. From germline, CDR1 is DFQATT and CDR2 SNEGSKA (reference sequence). The CDR3 runs 12 residues. V lost 4 bases, J lost 9 bases, and 5 bases stayed unmatched. CDR3 nucleotide sequence: TGCAGTGCTACGGACCAGGGGGCTGAGCAGTTCTTC. This codes for CSATDQGAEQFF.